The text below deals with one T cell receptor (beta chain). The data originate from a study of technical replicates of blood from a few donors. Data came from immunoSEQ multiplex PCR; TCRdb stores just in-frame clones and leaves some out. The sample has under 85,000 clones, approximately 92% seen once. V was trimmed by 8 bases and J by 4 bases, leaving 12 bases between them. The CDR3 is 13 residues long. The germline V gene has CDR1 MNHEY and CDR2 SMNVEV (reference sequence). The sequencing input was T cells isolated from PBMCs. This sequence joins TRBV27 and TRBJ2-1, with D unclear. This sequence was found in a human donor in good health. CDR3 amino acids: CASSFASYNEQFF. Here the CDR3 DNA reads TGTGCCAGCTCCTTCGCTAGTTACAATGAGCAGTTCTTC.